Given below is one T cell receptor beta chain in context. Its antigen remains unidentified. This entry comes from a study of blood T cells in healthy people across ages. This CDR3 spans 13 amino acids. Deletions cut 6 bases from V and 4 bases from J, with 10 bases between. Study outcomes and limitations: Observed TCR beta diversity per million T cells went down as age went up. This fall followed a roughly linear course with age.

A second about 6 to 12 cycle PCR used barcoded and J-beta primers. With 12 random nucleotides, a template-switch adaptor tagged each individual cDNA molecule. TCRdb re-called the 5' RACE reads through MiXCR, storing one row per CDR3 protein. The sample yields roughly 700,000 distinct CDR3 sequences, around 25% seen once. These data were also reused for a study on T cells of mothers and their children.

The gene calls are TRBV12-3 or TRBV12-4 and TRBJ1-5, with D maybe TRBD1 (5 bases). The TCR comes from a boy under 18 in good health. The sequenced sample was blood. CDR3 protein: CASSWGPNQPQHF. CDR3 DNA sequence: TGTGCCAGCAGCTGGGGACCGAATCAGCCCCAGCATTTT.